Listed here are 20 T cell receptor beta chains from one sample, sequenced in a study of T cells in women clearing cervical HPV infection. Assay used: immunoSEQ multiplex PCR; TCRdb lists only in-frame clones, some missing. The sample holds over 30,000 clones. The sample comprised blood buffy coat. The receptors originated from a woman aged 18 to 69 with a cervical HPV16 infection that either progressed to CIN3+ or cleared (not recorded which).

Regarding this clone: Sequencing ends 3 residues short of the CDR3 end; the germline J gene provides the rest. J is TRBJ2-2 and V is TRBV5-5, with D tentatively TRBD1 (6 bases). This CDR3 is 14 amino acids long. CDR1 SGHKS and CDR2 YYEKEE come from the germline V gene (reference sequence). The covered CDR3 bases are TGTGCCAGCAGCTTGGGGCAGGGGAATTCACCG. Residues: CASSLGQGNSP. The whole CDR3 region reads CASSLGQGNSPLFF.

To note about this clone: The observed sequence ends 3 residues before the CDR3 terminus, with the missing tail filled in from the germline J gene. The chain employs TRBV2 and TRBJ1-2; maybe TRBD1 (5 bases). CDR3 size: 10 residues. Per germline, CDR1 SNHLY and CDR2 FYNNEI. The CDR3 spells CATPDNGYTF. The sequenced CDR3 bases are TGTGCCACCCCGGACAACGGC.

Details on this clone: The read gets to within 3 residues of the CDR3 end, and the germline J gene fills in the rest. The rearrangement joins TRBV13 to TRBJ2-7, with 8 positions matching TRBD1. V lost 5 bases and J lost 4; bases outside the gene matches: 1. CDR3 length: 12 amino acids. Per germline, CDR1 PRHDT and CDR2 FYEKMQ (reference sequence). The covered CDR3 bases are TGTGCCAGCAGCCACAGGGGGTACGAG. Encoded protein: CASSHRGYE. The CDR3 in full is CASSHRGYEQYF.

About this clone: Read coverage stops 3 residues before the CDR3 terminus; the germline J gene supplies the remainder. The rearrangement uses TRBV11-2 and TRBJ2-7, with D maybe TRBD1 (6 bases). This CDR3 has 15 residues. CDR1 is SGHAT, CDR2 FQNNGV, per germline. Trimming shortened V by 6 bases and J by 1 base, and 16 bases separated the two germline ends. CDR3 in amino acids: CASSSPGDPSYEQYF. The sequenced CDR3 bases are TGTGCCAGCAGTTCACCAGGGGACCCATCCTACGAG.

A word on this clone: The sequence runs out 3 residues before the end of the CDR3; the remainder is reconstructed from the germline J gene. The rearrangement links TRBV7-2 to TRBJ2-3, with D possibly TRBD2 on 6 matching bases. The V end was cut by 2 bases, the J end by 6 bases, with 12 bases between. Germline CDR1 and CDR2: SGHTA and FQGNSA. This CDR3 has 14 amino acids. The CDR3 here is CASSLKEGKDTQYF. CDR3 bases read: TGTGCCAGCAGCTTAAAGGAGGGGAAGGATACG.

Worth noting for this clone: Read data end 3 residues before the CDR3 end; the end is taken from the germline J gene. This sequence joins TRBV6-1 and TRBJ1-2; maybe TRBD1 (5 bases). V lost 1 base, J lost 4 bases, and 13 bases lay in between. The CDR3 sequence is 15 residues long. Germline values: CDR1 MNHNS, CDR2 SASEGT. This CDR3 reads CASSEVGHDSYGYTF. Partial CDR3 DNA: TGTGCCAGCAGTGAAGTTGGGCACGACAGCTATGGC.

With regard to this clone: Coverage ceases 3 residues before the CDR3 finishes, and the germline J gene fills in the end. The chain combines TRBV7-9 with TRBJ2-1; the D gene is possibly TRBD1 (6 bases). Trimming pared 5 bases from V and 8 bases from J, leaving 10 bases between. Per the germline V gene, CDR1 is SEHNR and CDR2 is FQNEAQ (reference sequence). The CDR3 consists of 12 residues. CDR3 DNA (partial): TGTGCCAGCAGCATTCACAGGGATGAG. This encodes CASSIHRDE. The entire CDR3 reads CASSIHRDEQFF.

As to this clone: The read is 3 residues too short to cover the CDR3 end, so that end is filled in from the germline J gene. The V gene is TRBV19, the J gene TRBJ1-6, with 8 bases that match TRBD1. J gave up 9 bases and V 6 bases, and 10 bases lay outside the gene matches. The CDR3 length is 15 residues. CDR1 is LNHDA and CDR2 is SQIVND in the germline V gene (reference sequence). This CDR3 is CASRRTGTGTSPLHF. Incomplete CDR3 DNA: TGTGCCAGTAGACGGACCGGGACAGGAACTTCACCC.

As regards this clone: The sequence runs out 3 residues before the end of the CDR3; the remainder is reconstructed from the germline J gene. The rearrangement joins TRBV5-1 to TRBJ2-3, with TRBD2 identical over 11 bases. Looked up from germline, CDR1 is SGHRS and CDR2 is YFSETQ. The V segment lost 1 base and the J segment 3 bases; nucleotides outside the gene matches: 4. The CDR3 is 16 residues long. The DNA read from the CDR3 is TGCGCCAGCAGCTTGAAGACTAGCGGGGCTACAGATACG. Amino acids: CASSLKTSGATDT. The complete CDR3 protein is CASSLKTSGATDTQYF.

In the case of this clone: The read ends 3 residues before the CDR3 terminus; that terminus is restored from the germline J gene. In the same sample, other DNA sequences code for this CDR3. This rearrangement joins TRBV30 to TRBJ1-2; maybe TRBD1 (5 bases). The CDR3 length is 13 residues. Germline V gene sequence: CDR1 GTSNPN, CDR2 SVGIG (reference sequence). The part of the CDR3 DNA that was read is TGTGCCTGGACCTTAGGGACCGGGACTTCG. Protein: CAWTLGTGTS. The CDR3, in full, reads CAWTLGTGTSYTF. The complete variable domain, with remaining parts taken from reference TRBV30 and TRBJ1-2, reads SQTIHQWPATLVQPVGSPLSLECTVEGTSNPNLYWYRQAAGRGLQLLFYSVGIGQISSEVPQNLSASRPQDRQFILSSKKLLLSDSGFYLCAWTLGTGTSYTFGSGTRLTVV.

To note about this clone: The read ends 3 residues before the CDR3 terminus; that terminus is restored from the germline J gene. V gene TRBV5-4 combines with J gene TRBJ2-3, with D possibly TRBD2 on 6 matching bases. Germline values: CDR1 SGHNT, CDR2 YYREEE (reference sequence). V lost 3 bases to trimming and J lost 4 bases, with 18 bases between them. This CDR3 has 16 amino acids. The part of the CDR3 DNA that was read is TGTGCCAGCAGCTCGACACCATCTATAGCGGCAGATACG. This sequence encodes CASSSTPSIAADT. The entire CDR3 reads CASSSTPSIAADTQYF.

The part of the CDR3 DNA that was read is TGTGCCTGGAGCCCGAGGGCCCTCTACGATACC. Translation gives CAWSPRALYDT. The full CDR3 protein reads CAWSPRALYDTYTF. The chain has TRBV30 and TRBJ1-2; D not resolved. The read is 3 residues too short to cover the CDR3 end, so that end is filled in from the germline J gene. Per germline, CDR1 GTSNPN and CDR2 SVGIG (reference sequence). The CDR3 totals 14 residues.

Incomplete CDR3 DNA: TGTGCCAGTACAGAGGCAGATACG. Translating gives CASTEADT. In full, the CDR3 reads CASTEADTQYF. This sequence joins TRBV2 and TRBJ2-3; no clear D. The read stops 3 residues short of the end of the CDR3; the missing end is completed from the germline J gene. This CDR3 contains 11 residues. V lost 9 bases, J lost 4 bases, and 8 bases lay in between. Germline V gene lookup returns CDR1 SNHLY and CDR2 FYNNEI.

Details on this clone: The read gets to within 3 residues of the CDR3 end, and the germline J gene fills in the rest. The chain uses TRBV2 and TRBJ2-1; a possible D gene is TRBD2 (5 bases). The CDR3 totals 13 residues. V lost 8 bases and J 7 bases, leaving 15 bases between the germline ends. Germline V lookup: CDR1 SNHLY, CDR2 FYNNEI. CDR3: CASGLLTSNEQFF. The covered CDR3 bases are TGTGCCAGCGGACTCCTCACATCAAATGAG.

As to this clone: The read finishes 3 residues shy of the CDR3 end, and the germline J gene is used to complete it. This chain uses TRBV10-3 with TRBJ1-2; 7 bases map to TRBD1. J gave up 5 bases and V 6 bases, and 6 bases lay outside the gene matches. Germline-derived CDR1 and CDR2 are ENHRY and SYGVKD. The CDR3 contains 13 residues. The part of the CDR3 DNA that was read is TGTGCCATCAGCGCCGACAGGGCGTATGGC. It yields the protein CAISADRAYG. The complete CDR3 sequence is CAISADRAYGYTF.

The sequenced part of the CDR3 DNA is TGTGCCAGCGTGGGACTAGCGGGTACAGGGACG. It yields the protein CASVGLAGTGT. The entire CDR3 reads CASVGLAGTGTQYF. The chain couples TRBV2 to TRBJ2-3, with 12 bases that match TRBD2. The CDR3 is cut off 3 residues early in the read; its end comes from the germline J gene. Germline V gives CDR1 SNHLY, CDR2 FYNNEI. This CDR3 spans 14 amino acids.

On this clone: The read halts 3 residues ahead of the CDR3 end, with the missing end drawn from the germline J gene. V gene TRBV6-1 combines with J gene TRBJ1-2; 7 nucleotides agree with TRBD1. Germline-derived CDR1 and CDR2 are MNHNS and SASEGT. The CDR3 runs 15 residues. The V and J ends lost 3 bases and 0 bases, in that order; junction bases with no gene match: 4. CDR3 DNA, as far as it was read: TGTGCCAGCAGTGACCGGGACAGCCCTAACTATGGC. This sequence encodes CASSDRDSPNYG. The whole CDR3 sequence is CASSDRDSPNYGYTF.

The CDR3 sequence is CASAIRGSYEQYF. The part of the CDR3 DNA that was read is TGCGCCAGCGCCATTAGGGGCTCCTACGAG. The V call is TRBV5-1, the J call TRBJ2-7; TRBD1 might be the D (5 bases). The read ends 3 residues before the CDR3 terminus; that terminus is restored from the germline J gene. V dropped 7 bases and J dropped 0 bases, with 11 bases sitting between them. CDR1 is SGHRS, CDR2 YFSETQ, per germline. This CDR3 contains 13 residues. Combining the CDR3 with reference TRBV5-1 and TRBJ2-7 gives the whole variable domain KAGVTQTPRYLIKTRGQQVTLSCSPISGHRSVSWYQQTPGQGLQFLFEYFSETQRNKGNFPGRFSGRQFSNSRSEMNVSTLELGDSALYLCASAIRGSYEQYFGPGTRLTVT.

As to this clone: Sequencing ends 3 residues short of the CDR3 end; the germline J gene provides the rest. The chain employs TRBV10-1 and TRBJ2-2; no clear D gene. Germline CDR1 WNHNN, CDR2 SYGVQD (reference sequence). The length of the CDR3 is 13 residues. V lost 2 bases to trimming and J lost 5 bases, with 6 bases between them. CDR3 DNA (partial): TGCGCCAGCAGTGAGCCAGGAACCGGGGAG. Protein product: CASSEPGTGE. The CDR3 reads in full as CASSEPGTGELFF.

Comments on this clone: Its ends do not fully match the called genes, so a read error is possible. The read is 3 residues too short to cover the CDR3 end, so that end is filled in from the germline J gene. The sample carries other DNA sequences with the same CDR3. The chain carries TRBV19 and TRBJ1-3; TRBD1 is a possible D gene (6 bases). This CDR3 is 15 amino acids long. Germline CDR1 reads LNHDA; CDR2 reads SQIVND (reference sequence). CDR3 DNA, as far as it was read: TGTGCCAGTAGTACTCCGACAGGTTCCGGAAACACA. Amino acid sequence: CASSTPTGSGNT. The complete CDR3 sequence is CASSTPTGSGNTIYF. Looking up the rest from reference TRBV19 and TRBJ1-3 gives the full variable domain: DGGITQSPKYLFRKEGQNVTLSCEQNLNHDAMYWYRQDPGQGLRLIYYSQIVNDFQKGDIAEGYSVSREKKESFPLTVTSAQKNPTAFYLCASSTPTGSGNTIYFGEGSWLTVV.